The source of this T cell receptor beta chain is a study of T-cell memory formation after mild COVID-19. Study-wide points: Clones which contracted sat mainly in CM and EM if CD4+, and in EMRA if CD8+.

MiXCR was run by TCRdb on the 5' RACE reads, yielding one entry per CDR3 protein. The table records roughly 500,000 distinct CDR3 sequences, roughly 22% of them present only once. Regarding this clonotype: The antigen is unknown.

V trimming: 1 base; J trimming: 0 bases; junction bases outside the gene matches: 3. This CDR3 has 18 amino acids. Germline loops: CDR1 LGHDT, CDR2 YNNKEL (reference sequence). Sequencing was carried out using PBMCs or a T cell subset sorted from them (not recorded which). The J gene is TRBJ2-5, the V gene TRBV3-1, with 15 bases that match TRBD2. This receptor was identified in an adult woman who had mild COVID-19 (a few samples of this study predate the infection). Cell type and time point are not known. The CDR3 bases are TGTGCCAGCAGCCAAGGGGGACTAGCGGGGGGCGACCAAGAGACCCAGTACTTC. Translation gives CASSQGGLAGGDQETQYF.